Below, 18 T cell receptor beta chains from the same sample are listed, as sequenced in a study of B cell selection in AIRE deficiency. Repertoires were generated with immunoSEQ multiplex PCR, while TCRdb's copy carries only in-frame clones and drops some. The sample shows tens of thousands of clones, about nine tenths of them seen only once. Sorted regulatory T cells were CD4-positive, CD25-high and CD127-low or negative. The sequenced material came from CD4+CD25+ Tregs sorted from PBMCs. The receptors shown here come from a human donor in good health.

The V gene is TRBV5-8, the J gene TRBJ1-4, with no clear D. V was shortened by 4 bases and J by 5 bases, with 21 bases between the two germline ends. Germline V gene sequence: CDR1 SGHTS, CDR2 YDEGEE. CDR3 length: 17 amino acids. CDR3 DNA sequence: TGTGCCAGCAGCCATTACTTATACCCACCGCTAAATGAAAAACTGTTTTTT. It specifies CASSHYLYPPLNEKLFF. The variable domain in full, with the rest retrieved from reference TRBV5-8 and TRBJ1-4, is EAGVTQSPTHLIKTRGQQATLRCSPISGHTSVYWYQQALGLGLQFLLWYDEGEERNRGNFPPRFSGRQFPNYSSELNVNALELEDSALYLCASSHYLYPPLNEKLFFGSGTQLSVL.

This rearrangement joins TRBV7-9 to TRBJ2-3; tentatively, D is TRBD2 (5 bases). From germline, CDR1 is SEHNR and CDR2 FQNEAQ (reference sequence). V was pared by 1 base and J by 0 bases, with 14 bases between. CDR3 length: 17 residues. The CDR3 DNA sequence: TGTGCCAGCAGCTTAGTCTGGGCTAGCTCTAGCACAGATACGCAGTATTTT. Translated: CASSLVWASSSTDTQYF. Drawing the rest from reference TRBV7-9 and TRBJ2-3, the complete variable domain is DTGVSQNPRHKITKRGQNVTFRCDPISEHNRLYWYRQTLGQGPEFLTYFQNEAQLEKSRLLSDRFSAERPKGSFSTLEIQRTEQGDSAMYLCASSLVWASSSTDTQYFGPGTRLTVL.

The V gene is TRBV11-3, the J gene TRBJ2-1; 11 bases agree with TRBD2. The CDR3 has 15 amino acids. Germline V gives CDR1 SGHNT, CDR2 YENEEA. J was trimmed by 3 bases and V by 4 bases; bases with no gene match: 2. The CDR3 region has the DNA TGTGCCAGCAGCTCTACTAGCGGGAGCTACAATGAGCAGTTCTTC. Protein product: CASSSTSGSYNEQFF.

This chain links TRBV29-1 with TRBJ1-1, with D unclear. There are 12 residues in the CDR3. Germline loops: CDR1 SQVTM, CDR2 ANQGSEA. Trimming removed 4 bases at V and 1 base at J, with 7 bases between. The CDR3 coding sequence is TGCAGCGTTGCGGCTACGAACACTGAAGCTTTCTTT. Its protein product is CSVAATNTEAFF. The variable domain in full, completed from reference TRBV29-1 and TRBJ1-1, reads SAVISQKPSRDICQRGTSLTIQCQVDSQVTMMFWYRQQPGQSLTLIATANQGSEATYESGFVIDKFPISRPNLTFSTLTVSNMSPEDSSIYLCSVAATNTEAFFGQGTRLTVV.

The chain carries TRBV7-2 and TRBJ2-3; the D is unclear. The V end lost 5 bases, the J end lost 0 bases, and 9 bases lay between the germline ends. This CDR3 spans 14 amino acids. Germline CDR1 SGHTA, CDR2 FQGNSA. This chain's CDR3 is CASSTRASTDTQYF. The CDR3 DNA reads as TGTGCCAGCAGCACCCGGGCCAGCACAGATACGCAGTATTTT.

The CDR3 here is CASSLARLSNQPQHF. CDR3 nucleotides: TGTGCCAGCAGCTTAGCCAGACTTAGCAATCAGCCCCAGCATTTT. This chain joins TRBV7-2 and TRBJ1-5; D not resolved. The CDR3 loop spans 15 amino acids. Trimming pared 0 bases from V and 0 bases from J, leaving 6 bases between. Germline V lookup: CDR1 SGHTA, CDR2 FQGNSA.

V usage is TRBV2 and J usage is TRBJ2-3; TRBD2 matches at 9 bases. This CDR3 is built from 16 residues. Germline CDR1 reads SNHLY; CDR2 reads FYNNEI. J gave up 5 bases and V 5 bases, and 11 bases lay outside the gene matches. Here the CDR3 DNA reads TGTGCCAGCAGTTCCCTAGCGGGGAGTCACGGAGATACGCAGTATTTT. It specifies CASSSLAGSHGDTQYF.

The genes are TRBV11-3 and TRBJ2-1, with 7 positions matching TRBD2. The CDR3 is made up of 13 amino acids. The ends lost 2 bases at V and 6 bases at J; junction bases unmatched: 1. Per germline, CDR1 SGHNT and CDR2 YENEEA. The CDR3 loop reads CASSLIAGNEQFF. CDR3 sequence (DNA): TGTGCCAGCAGCTTAATAGCGGGCAATGAGCAGTTCTTC.

This clone was found once. The gene calls are TRBV10-3 and TRBJ2-3, with a possible D match to TRBD1 (6 bases). The CDR3 spans 13 residues. Trimming removed 5 bases at V and 5 bases at J, with 11 bases between. Looked up from germline, CDR1 is ENHRY and CDR2 is SYGVKD. CDR3 bases: TGTGCCATCAGTCTCCAAGGGGGAGATACGCAGTATTTT. This sequence encodes CAISLQGGDTQYF.

The chain links TRBV19 to TRBJ1-5, with D perhaps TRBD1 (6 bases). The CDR3 has 16 residues. Germline V gene data show CDR1 as LNHDA and CDR2 as SQIVND (reference sequence). The V end lost 7 bases, the J end lost 6 bases, and 22 bases lay between the germline ends. The CDR3 here is CASTGVPGAVSQPQHF. In DNA form, the CDR3 reads TGTGCCAGTACCGGGGTTCCGGGGGCGGTCAGTCAGCCCCAGCATTTT.

The chain is built from TRBV10-3 and TRBJ2-1, with 8 nucleotides matching TRBD2. The CDR3 loop spans 17 amino acids. The V gene end was trimmed by 3 bases and the J gene end by 5 bases; junction bases not matched to a gene: 12. Germline values: CDR1 ENHRY, CDR2 SYGVKD. CDR3 loop: CAISDPTRGGADNEQFF. The CDR3 DNA follows: TGTGCCATCAGTGATCCCACCCGGGGGGGGGCCGACAATGAGCAGTTCTTC.

The V and J genes are TRBV5-3 and TRBJ1-5; TRBD1 matches at 7 bases. TRBV5-3 is an open reading frame whose function is uncertain. The CDR3 is made up of 14 amino acids. Trimming at V came to 5 bases and at J to 3 bases, leaving 5 bases not matched to a gene. The CDR3 sequence: CARRTDRDNQPQHF. The CDR3 nucleotides are TGTGCCAGAAGAACAGACAGGGACAATCAGCCCCAGCATTTT.

The V and J genes are TRBV5-1 and TRBJ1-2; possible D gene TRBD1, 6 bases. The V end lost 6 bases, the J end lost 2 bases, and 14 bases lay between the germline ends. This CDR3 region has 14 residues. Germline CDR1 SGHRS, CDR2 YFSETQ. This CDR3 is CASTEQRGNYGYTF. The CDR3 DNA reads TGCGCCAGCACGGAGCAAAGGGGGAACTATGGCTACACCTTC. The complete variable domain, with remaining parts taken from reference TRBV5-1 and TRBJ1-2, reads KAGVTQTPRYLIKTRGQQVTLSCSPISGHRSVSWYQQTPGQGLQFLFEYFSETQRNKGNFPGRFSGRQFSNSRSEMNVSTLELGDSALYLCASTEQRGNYGYTFGSGTRLTVV.

This clone was observed once. The V call is TRBV7-2, the J call TRBJ2-3, with 13 bases aligning to TRBD2. This CDR3 region has 16 residues. After removal of 5 bases from V and 4 bases from J, the junction contained 6 bases not matched to a gene. Germline V gene sequence: CDR1 SGHTA, CDR2 FQGNSA. CDR3 bases: TGTGCCAGCAGCCCCGGACTAGCGGGAGCGGCAGATACGCAGTATTTT. Amino acid sequence: CASSPGLAGAADTQYF.

This chain joins TRBV11-2 and TRBJ1-3; perhaps TRBD1 as D (5 bases). Germline values: CDR1 SGHAT, CDR2 FQNNGV. CDR3 size: 12 residues. Trimming took 5 bases from V and 10 from J, leaving 12 bases between them. CDR3 DNA sequence: TGTGCCAGCAGCCCGAGCGGGGGGACCATATATTTT. Translated, it gives CASSPSGGTIYF.

The CDR3 DNA follows: TGTGCCAGCAGCTTATTGGGGGGAGGCACAGATACGCAGTATTTT. This sequence encodes CASSLLGGGTDTQYF. The chain employs TRBV7-4 and TRBJ2-3; D perhaps matches TRBD2 (6 bases). The germline CDR1 and CDR2 sequences are SGHVT and SQSDAQ. The CDR3 sequence is 15 residues long. The V end was cut by 2 bases, the J end by 1 base, with 10 bases between.

The rearrangement uses TRBV2 and TRBJ2-6; 8 bases are shared with TRBD1. The CDR3 is made up of 17 amino acids. Trimming at V came to 8 bases and at J to 0 bases, leaving 9 bases not matched to a gene. Per germline, CDR1 SNHLY and CDR2 FYNNEI. CDR3 sequence: CASGPGTGVSGANVLTF. CDR3 nucleotide sequence: TGTGCCAGCGGACCCGGGACAGGAGTCTCTGGGGCCAACGTCCTGACTTTC. Looking up the rest from reference TRBV2 and TRBJ2-6 gives the full variable domain: EPEVTQTPSHQVTQMGQEVILRCVPISNHLYFYWYRQILGQKVEFLVSFYNNEISEKSEIFDDQFSVERPDGSNFTLKIRSTKLEDSAMYFCASGPGTGVSGANVLTFGAGSRLTVL.

The chain combines TRBV7-3 with TRBJ2-3; D call uncertain. This CDR3 region has 15 residues. V gave up 6 bases and J gave up 0 bases, with 13 bases separating them. Germline values: CDR1 SGHTA, CDR2 FQGTGA. CDR3 residues: CASSPGLISTDTQYF. CDR3 bases: TGTGCCAGCAGTCCTGGGTTGATAAGCACAGATACGCAGTATTTT.